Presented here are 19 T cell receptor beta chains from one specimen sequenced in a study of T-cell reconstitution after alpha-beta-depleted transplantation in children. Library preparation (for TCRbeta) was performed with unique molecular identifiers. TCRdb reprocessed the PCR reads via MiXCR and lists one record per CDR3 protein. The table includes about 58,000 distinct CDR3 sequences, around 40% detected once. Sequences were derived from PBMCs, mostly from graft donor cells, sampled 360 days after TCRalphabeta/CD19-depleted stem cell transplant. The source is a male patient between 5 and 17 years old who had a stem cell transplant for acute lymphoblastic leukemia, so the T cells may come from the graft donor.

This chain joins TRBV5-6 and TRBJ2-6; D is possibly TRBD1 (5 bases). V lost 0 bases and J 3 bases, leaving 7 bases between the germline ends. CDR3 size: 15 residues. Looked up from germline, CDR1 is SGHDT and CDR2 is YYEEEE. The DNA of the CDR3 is TGTGCCAGCAGCTTGGGGGGCGGTGGGGCCAACGTCCTGACTTTC. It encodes CASSLGGGGANVLTF.

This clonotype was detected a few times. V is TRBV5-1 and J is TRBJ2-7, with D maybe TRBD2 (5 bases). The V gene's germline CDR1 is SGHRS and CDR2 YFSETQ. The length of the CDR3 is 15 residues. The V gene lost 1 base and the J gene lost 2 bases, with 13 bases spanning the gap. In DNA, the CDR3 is TGCGCCAGCAGCTTGAGTATTGAGCGGCCCTACGAGCAGTACTTC. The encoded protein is CASSLSIERPYEQYF.

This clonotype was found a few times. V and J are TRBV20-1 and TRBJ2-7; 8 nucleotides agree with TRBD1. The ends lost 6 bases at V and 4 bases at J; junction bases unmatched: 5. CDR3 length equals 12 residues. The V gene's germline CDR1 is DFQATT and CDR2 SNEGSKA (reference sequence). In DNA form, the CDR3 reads TGCAGTGCCTGGGACAGGTCGTACGAGCAGTACTTC. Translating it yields CSAWDRSYEQYF.

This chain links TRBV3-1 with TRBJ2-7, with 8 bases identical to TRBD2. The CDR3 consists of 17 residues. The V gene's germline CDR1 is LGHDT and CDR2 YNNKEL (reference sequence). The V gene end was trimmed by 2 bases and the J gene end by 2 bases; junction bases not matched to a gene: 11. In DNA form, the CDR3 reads TGTGCCAGCAGCCAAAGCTCTTTGCGGGGGGTTACCTACGAGCAGTACTTC. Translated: CASSQSSLRGVTYEQYF.

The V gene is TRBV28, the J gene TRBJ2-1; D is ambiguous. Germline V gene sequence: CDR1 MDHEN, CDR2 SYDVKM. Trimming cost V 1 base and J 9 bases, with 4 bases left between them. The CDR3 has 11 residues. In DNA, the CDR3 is TGTGCCAGCAGTTTATATGGTGAGCAGTTCTTC. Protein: CASSLYGEQFF.

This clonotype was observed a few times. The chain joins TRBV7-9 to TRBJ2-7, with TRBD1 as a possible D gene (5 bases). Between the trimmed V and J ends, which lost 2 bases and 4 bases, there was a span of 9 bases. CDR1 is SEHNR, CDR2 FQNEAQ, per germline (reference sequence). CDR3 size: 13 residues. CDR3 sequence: CASSLLQGYEQYF. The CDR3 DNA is TGTGCCAGCAGCTTACTGCAGGGTTACGAGCAGTACTTC.

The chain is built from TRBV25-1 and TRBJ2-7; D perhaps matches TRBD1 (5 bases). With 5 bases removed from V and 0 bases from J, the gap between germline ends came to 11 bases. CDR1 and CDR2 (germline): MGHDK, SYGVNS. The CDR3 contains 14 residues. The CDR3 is CASSSTVSSYEQYF. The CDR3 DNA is TGTGCCAGCAGTTCGACAGTGAGCTCCTACGAGCAGTACTTC.

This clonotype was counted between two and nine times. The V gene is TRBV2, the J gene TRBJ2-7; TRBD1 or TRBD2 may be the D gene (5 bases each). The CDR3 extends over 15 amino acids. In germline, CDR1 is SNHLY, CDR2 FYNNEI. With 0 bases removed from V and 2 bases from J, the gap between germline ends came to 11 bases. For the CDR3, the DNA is TGTGCCAGCAGTGAAGCACCCGGGGCAGCCTACGAGCAGTACTTC. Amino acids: CASSEAPGAAYEQYF.

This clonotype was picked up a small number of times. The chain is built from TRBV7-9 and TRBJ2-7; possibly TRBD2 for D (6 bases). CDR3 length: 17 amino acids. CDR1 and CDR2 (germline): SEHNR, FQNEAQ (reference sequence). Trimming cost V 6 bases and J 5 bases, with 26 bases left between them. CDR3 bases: TGTGCCAGCAGTCAAGCGGGTATTCCGGGGAAATCTGACGAGCAGTACTTC. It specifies CASSQAGIPGKSDEQYF.

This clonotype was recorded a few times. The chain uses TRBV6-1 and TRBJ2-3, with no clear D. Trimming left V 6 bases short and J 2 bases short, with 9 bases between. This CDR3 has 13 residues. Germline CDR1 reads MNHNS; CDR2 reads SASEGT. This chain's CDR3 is CASSLLDTDTQYF. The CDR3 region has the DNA TGTGCCAGCAGCCTCCTTGACACAGATACGCAGTATTTT.

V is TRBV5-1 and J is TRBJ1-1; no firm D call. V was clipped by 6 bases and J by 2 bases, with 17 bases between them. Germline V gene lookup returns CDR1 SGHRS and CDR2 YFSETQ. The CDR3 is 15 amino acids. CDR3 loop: CASIEYRGGNTEAFF. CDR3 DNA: TGCGCCAGCATCGAATACCGGGGAGGAAACACTGAAGCTTTCTTT.

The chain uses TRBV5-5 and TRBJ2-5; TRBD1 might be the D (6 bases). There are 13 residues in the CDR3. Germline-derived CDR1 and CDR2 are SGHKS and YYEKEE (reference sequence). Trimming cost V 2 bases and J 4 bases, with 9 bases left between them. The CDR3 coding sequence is TGTGCCAGCAGCTTTGTCAGGGGAGAGACCCAGTACTTC. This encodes CASSFVRGETQYF.

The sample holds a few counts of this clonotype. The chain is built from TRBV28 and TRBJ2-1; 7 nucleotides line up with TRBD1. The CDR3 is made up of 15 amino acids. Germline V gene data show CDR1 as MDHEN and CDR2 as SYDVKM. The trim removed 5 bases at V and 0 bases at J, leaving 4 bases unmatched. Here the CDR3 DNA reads TGTGCCAGCAGTCTACAGGGGAGCTCCTACAATGAGCAGTTCTTC. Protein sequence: CASSLQGSSYNEQFF. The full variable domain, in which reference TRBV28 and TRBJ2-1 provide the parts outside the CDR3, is DVKVTQSSRYLVKRTGEKVFLECVQDMDHENMFWYRQDPGLGLRLIYFSYDVKMKEKGDIPEGYSVSREKKERFSLILESASTNQTSMYLCASSLQGSSYNEQFFGPGTRLTVL.

CDR3 sequence (DNA): TGCAGCGTTGAAAGCCCCTCGACAGGGGAGCAGTTCTTC. This encodes CSVESPSTGEQFF. J is TRBJ2-1 and V is TRBV29-1; 7 nucleotides match TRBD1. Germline-derived CDR1 and CDR2 are SQVTM and ANQGSEA. The CDR3 runs 13 residues. V lost 2 bases, J lost 10 bases, and 8 bases stayed unmatched.

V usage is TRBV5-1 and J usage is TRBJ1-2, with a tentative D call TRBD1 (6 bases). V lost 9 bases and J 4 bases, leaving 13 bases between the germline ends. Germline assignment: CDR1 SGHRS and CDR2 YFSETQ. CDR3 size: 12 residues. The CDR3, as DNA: TGCGCCATCTCCCGGGACACCTATGGCTACACCTTC. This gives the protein CAISRDTYGYTF.

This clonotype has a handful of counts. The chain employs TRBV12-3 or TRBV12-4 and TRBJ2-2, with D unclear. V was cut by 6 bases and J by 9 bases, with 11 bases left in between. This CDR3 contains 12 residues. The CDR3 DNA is TGTGCCAGCAGCCTAGGGTGGCGGGAGCTGTTTTTT. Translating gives CASSLGWRELFF.

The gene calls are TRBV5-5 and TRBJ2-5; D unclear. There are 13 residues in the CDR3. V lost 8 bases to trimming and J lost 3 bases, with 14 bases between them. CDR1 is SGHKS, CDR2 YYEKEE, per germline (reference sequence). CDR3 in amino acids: CARLTGYEETQYF. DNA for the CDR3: TGTGCCAGACTCACCGGGTACGAAGAGACCCAGTACTTC.

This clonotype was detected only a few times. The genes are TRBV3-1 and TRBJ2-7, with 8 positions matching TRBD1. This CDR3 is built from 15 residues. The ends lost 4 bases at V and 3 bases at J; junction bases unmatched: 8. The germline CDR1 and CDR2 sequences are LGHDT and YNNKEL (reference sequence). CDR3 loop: CASSPLDRGHYEQYF. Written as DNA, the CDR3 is TGTGCCAGCAGCCCCCTTGACAGGGGACACTACGAGCAGTACTTC.

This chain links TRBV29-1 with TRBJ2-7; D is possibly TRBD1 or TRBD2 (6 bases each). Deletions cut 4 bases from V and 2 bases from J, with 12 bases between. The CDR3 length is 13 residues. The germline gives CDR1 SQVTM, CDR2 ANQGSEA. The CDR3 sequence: CSVGGGSTYEQYF. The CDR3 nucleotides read TGCAGCGTTGGAGGGGGGTCCACCTACGAGCAGTACTTC.